Listed below are T cell receptor beta chains from one sample, sequenced in a study of blood T cell repertoires in COVID-19. TCRdb's copy holds only in-frame clones and misses some; the assay was immunoSEQ multiplex PCR. The sample consists of roughly 200,000 clones, about 83% of them appearing once. Sequencing input: peripheral blood. Receptors were obtained from a human donor in a cohort sampled during active COVID-19. Each CDR3 is given with its conserved first and last residue. Fields, in order: V gene, CDR3 length, J gene, clone size, D gene, CDR3 protein, CDR3 DNA. The D gene is left open where the match is weak. Clone size is not always given. Where it is, it says once, few, many or a class for expanded clones.

>TRBV24-1|13|TRBJ2-7|-|-
CATSDPISYEQYF
TGTGCCACCAGTGACCCTATATCCTACGAGCAGTACTTC
>TRBV10-1|17|TRBJ2-1|-|TRBD2
CASSGLSAGAAGNEQFF
TGCGCCAGCAGTGGTCTCAGTGCGGGAGCCGCGGGGAATGAGCAGTTCTTC
>TRBV7-2|16|TRBJ2-1|-|TRBD2
CASSLRLAGGHNEQFF
TGTGCCAGCAGCTTAAGGCTAGCGGGAGGGCACAATGAGCAGTTCTTC
>TRBV27|14|TRBJ2-7|-|-
CASGRGSGHDEQYF
TGTGCCAGTGGCCGCGGGTCCGGCCACGACGAGCAGTACTTC
>TRBV3-1/TRBV3-2|18|TRBJ2-7|-|TRBD1
CASSQEPPRDRSSYEQYF
TGTGCCAGCAGCCAAGAACCCCCTCGGGACAGGAGTTCCTACGAGCAGTACTTC
>TRBV19|13|TRBJ1-1|-|-
CASSPYMNTEAFF
TGTGCCAGTAGTCCTTACATGAACACTGAAGCTTTCTTT
>TRBV5-1|16|TRBJ2-6|-|-
CASSPPWLSGANVLTF
TGCGCCAGCAGCCCGCCGTGGCTCTCTGGGGCCAACGTCCTGACTTTC
>TRBV12-2|16|TRBJ1-1|-|-
CASRLGVRGKDTEAFF
TGTGCAAGTCGCTTAGGGGTTCGGGGGAAGGACACTGAAGCTTTCTTT
>TRBV20-1|14|TRBJ1-4|once|-
CSASMGRPGEKLFF
TGCAGTGCTAGTATGGGCAGGCCAGGAGAAAAACTGTTTTTT
>TRBV5-4|14|TRBJ2-2|-|-
CASSSADYTGELFF
TGTGCCAGCAGCTCGGCCGACTACACCGGGGAGCTGTTTTTT
>TRBV9|15|TRBJ2-7|few|-
CASSTRDKSSYEQYF
TGTGCCAGCAGCACCCGGGACAAGAGCTCCTACGAGCAGTACTTC
>TRBV19|15|TRBJ2-7|-|TRBD1
CASSLGTGSSYEQYF
TGTGCCAGTAGTCTCGGGACAGGGAGCTCCTACGAGCAGTACTTC
>TRBV29-1|15|TRBJ2-6|-|TRBD1
CSVGTGGSGANVLTF
TGCAGCGTTGGGACAGGGGGCTCTGGGGCCAACGTCCTGACTTTC
>TRBV5-4|13|TRBJ1-1|-|TRBD1
CASSPTRGTEAFF
TGTGCCAGCAGCCCAACCAGGGGGACTGAAGCTTTCTTT
>TRBV19|15|TRBJ1-5|once|-
CASTYRISNNQPQHF
TGTGCCAGTACCTACAGGATCTCTAACAATCAGCCCCAGCATTTT
>TRBV20-1|11|TRBJ1-2|-|-
CSATGSYGYTF
TGCAGTGCCACTGGGAGTTATGGCTACACCTTC
>TRBV4-3|16|TRBJ1-1|-|-
CASSQLRAGGDTEAFF
TGCGCCAGCAGCCAACTACGGGCGGGTGGGGACACTGAAGCTTTCTTT
>TRBV25-1|15|TRBJ1-2|once|-
CASSVLEGSNYGYTF
TGTGCCAGCAGTGTCCTTGAGGGTTCTAACTATGGCTACACCTTC
>TRBV6-2/TRBV6-3|16|TRBJ2-7|-|-
CASSYSRDSTSYEQYF
TGTGCCAGCAGTTACTCAAGGGACTCCACCTCCTACGAGCAGTACTTC
>TRBV6-5|16|TRBJ1-6|few|TRBD1
CASSSPTGESNSPLHF
TGTGCCAGCAGTTCCCCGACAGGGGAGAGTAATTCACCCCTCCACTTT
>TRBV9|14|TRBJ2-7|-|-
CASSPLGSSYEQYF
TGTGCCAGCAGCCCCCTAGGGAGCTCCTACGAGCAGTACTTC
>TRBV7-3|15|TRBJ2-5|-|TRBD2
CASSMGGSFLETQYF
TGTGCCAGCAGCATGGGCGGGAGCTTTCTGGAGACCCAGTACTTC
>TRBV28|14|TRBJ2-7|-|-
CASSLTEGAYEQYF
TGTGCCAGCAGTCTCACCGAGGGTGCCTACGAGCAGTACTTC
>TRBV5-4|13|TRBJ2-7|-|-
CASSPGGAYEQYF
TGTGCCAGCAGCCCCGGAGGGGCATACGAGCAGTACTTC
>TRBV28|15|TRBJ1-2|once|TRBD1
CASRATGGGDYGYTF
TGTGCCAGCAGGGCTACAGGGGGCGGCGACTATGGCTACACCTTC
>TRBV19|14|TRBJ2-5|-|TRBD1
CASSRTGVQETQYF
TGTGCCAGTAGCCGGACAGGGGTCCAAGAGACCCAGTACTTC
>TRBV27|16|TRBJ1-5|-|-
CASSLSGRGGNQPQHF
TGTGCCAGCAGTTTAAGCGGCAGGGGAGGCAATCAGCCCCAGCATTTT
>TRBV4-1|20|TRBJ2-6|once|TRBD2
CASSQDRKTSGSSGANVLTF
TGCGCCAGCAGCCAAGATCGGAAGACTAGCGGGAGCTCTGGGGCCAACGTCCTGACTTTC
>TRBV6-1|17|TRBJ1-1|-|-
CASSETLRRIMNTEAFF
TGTGCCAGCAGTGAAACCCTGCGGCGTATAATGAACACTGAAGCTTTCTTT
>TRBV20-1|14|TRBJ2-7|-|-
CSASPGKSPYEQYF
TGCAGTGCTAGTCCCGGGAAGAGTCCCTACGAGCAGTACTTC
>TRBV19|15|TRBJ1-3|-|TRBD1
CASSISQGAGNTIYF
TGTGCCAGTAGTATCAGCCAGGGGGCTGGAAACACCATATATTTT
>TRBV18|13|TRBJ1-1|-|-
CASSPILTSEAFF
TGTGCCAGCTCACCTATACTTACTTCTGAAGCTTTCTTT
>TRBV28|14|TRBJ1-5|-|-
CASSDLALNQPQHF
TGTGCCAGCAGTGACTTGGCTCTTAATCAGCCCCAGCATTTT
>TRBV29-1|13|TRBJ2-5|-|-
CSVEWRVPETQYF
TGCAGCGTTGAGTGGCGGGTGCCAGAGACCCAGTACTTC
>TRBV19|16|TRBJ2-2|-|TRBD2
CASSIAGGRASGELFF
TGTGCCAGTAGTATAGCGGGCGGGAGGGCCTCCGGGGAGCTGTTTTTT
>TRBV6-4|14|TRBJ1-5|-|-
CASSDSPGGQPQHF
TGTGCCAGCAGTGACTCACCAGGAGGTCAGCCCCAGCATTTT
>TRBV6-6|12|TRBJ2-7|-|-
CASRPTGYEQYF
TGTGCCAGCAGACCCACAGGTTACGAGCAGTACTTC
>TRBV7-9|14|TRBJ2-5|-|TRBD1
CASSRDRGQETQYF
TGTGCCAGCAGCCGCGACAGGGGCCAAGAGACCCAGTACTTC
>TRBV7-3|16|TRBJ2-2|-|-
CASSLTSGSNTGELFF
TGTGCCAGCAGCTTAACGTCCGGGTCGAACACCGGGGAGCTGTTTTTT
>TRBV9|16|TRBJ2-5|-|-
CASSVGGGGFLETQYF
TGTGCCAGCAGCGTAGGAGGGGGGGGGTTTTTGGAGACCCAGTACTTC
>TRBV7-3|15|TRBJ1-1|-|TRBD1
CASSLGQGGNTEAFF
TGTGCCAGCAGCTTGGGACAGGGTGGGAACACTGAAGCTTTCTTT